What follows are 23 T cell receptor beta chains derived from one specimen sequenced in a study of blood T cells in healthy people across ages. Then a second PCR, running roughly 7 to 11 cycles, was carried out with a sample-barcoded 5' primer and a J-beta primer mix. TCRdb re-derived calls from the 5' RACE reads in MiXCR, one entry per CDR3 protein. The sample lists 800,000 to 900,000 distinct CDR3 sequences; approximately 65% were seen once. Specimen: blood. The source is a man aged 25-45 years in good health.

The chain combines TRBV6-2 or TRBV6-3 with TRBJ2-4; D may correspond to TRBD1 or TRBD2 (5 bases each). The better agreement between TRBJ2-7 and the DNA end casts doubt on the J call. The CDR3 has 14 residues. In germline, CDR1 is MNHEY, CDR2 SVGEGT. The CDR3 DNA is TGTGCCAGCGATACGGGGCAGACTTCCTACGAGCAGTACTTC. It codes for CASDTGQTSYEQYF.

The chain couples TRBV12-5 to TRBJ2-3, with D perhaps TRBD2 (6 bases). Germline assignment: CDR1 LGHNT and CDR2 FRNRAP. The CDR3 contains 14 residues. V was trimmed by 5 bases and J by 8 bases, leaving 17 bases between them. CDR3 protein: CASGIRLVEGTQYF. CDR3 sequence (DNA): TGTGCTAGTGGTATTAGGCTAGTGGAGGGTACGCAGTATTTT.

The V and J genes are TRBV20-1 and TRBJ2-6; D is possibly TRBD2 (6 bases). Per the germline V gene, CDR1 is DFQATT and CDR2 is SNEGSKA (reference sequence). The CDR3 is 18 amino acids. V dropped 0 bases and J dropped 2 bases, with 17 bases sitting between them. This CDR3 is CSAREGGLGRAGANVLTF. CDR3 coding DNA: TGCAGTGCTAGAGAAGGAGGGCTAGGTAGGGCTGGGGCCAACGTCCTGACTTTC.

This chain links TRBV4-2 with TRBJ2-7; TRBD2 matches 9 bases. The CDR3 is 13 amino acids. Germline CDR1 and CDR2: LGHNA and YNFKEQ. Trimming at V came to 3 bases and at J to 6 bases, leaving 3 bases not matched to a gene. The CDR3 DNA reads as TGTGCCAGCAGCCAGCGGACTAGCGTCGAGCAGTACTTC. Translation gives CASSQRTSVEQYF.

V usage is TRBV12-3 or TRBV12-4 and J usage is TRBJ1-2; unclear D gene. V lost 5 bases and J 6 bases, leaving 13 bases between the germline ends. The CDR3 has 13 residues. The CDR3 here is CASSAWAANGYTF. The CDR3 DNA reads as TGTGCCAGCAGTGCCTGGGCAGCGAATGGCTACACCTTC.

The gene calls are TRBV6-2 or TRBV6-3 and TRBJ2-3, with D perhaps matching TRBD2 (5 bases). CDR3 length: 14 amino acids. CDR1 and CDR2 from the germline V gene are MNHEY and SVGEGT. V was cut by 2 bases and J by 4 bases, with 10 bases left in between. CDR3 protein: CASSYGLGADTQYF. As DNA, the CDR3 is TGTGCCAGCAGTTACGGACTCGGGGCAGATACGCAGTATTTT.

This clonotype showed up just a few times. The CDR3 region has the DNA TGTGCCAGCAGTACTGGAGCGGGGATTCCCTACAATGAGCAGTTCTTC. It translates to CASSTGAGIPYNEQFF. The rearrangement joins TRBV7-9 to TRBJ2-1; 7 positions agree with TRBD2. V lost 6 bases and J lost 2; bases outside the gene matches: 10. The V gene's germline CDR1 is SEHNR and CDR2 FQNEAQ (reference sequence). The CDR3 covers 16 residues.

This chain joins TRBV6-2 or TRBV6-3 and TRBJ1-5; D gene uncertain. Germline values: CDR1 MNHEY, CDR2 SVGEGT. The V and J ends lost 7 bases and 3 bases respectively, with 7 bases between them. The CDR3 length is 12 residues. The CDR3 coding sequence is TGTGCCAGCAAGACGTACAATCAGCCCCAGCATTTT. Protein product: CASKTYNQPQHF.

This clonotype was counted once. The gene calls are TRBV21-1 and TRBJ2-7. TRBV21-1 is a documented pseudogene. This CDR3 has 15 amino acids. The CDR3 loop is CASSKWRGSSYEQYF. Written as DNA, the CDR3 is TGTGCCAGCAGCAAATGGCGTGGCTCCTCCTACGAGCAGTACTTC.

J is TRBJ2-1 and V is TRBV6-2 or TRBV6-3, with D maybe TRBD2 (6 bases). V shed 6 bases and J shed 7 bases, with 22 bases lying between them. Germline V gene data show CDR1 as MNHEY and CDR2 as SVGEGT. The CDR3 extends over 16 amino acids. CDR3 DNA sequence: TGTGCCAGCAGACGCCCCGGGCGGGGAGTAGGGAATGAGCAGTTCTTC. As protein: CASRRPGRGVGNEQFF.

V usage is TRBV10-3 and J usage is TRBJ1-2, with D possibly being TRBD1 (6 bases). The V gene lost 7 bases and the J gene lost 7 bases, with 16 bases spanning the gap. The length of the CDR3 is 13 residues. Germline V gives CDR1 ENHRY, CDR2 SYGVKD. The CDR3 protein is CAINLQGIGGYTF. Written as DNA, the CDR3 is TGTGCCATCAATTTACAGGGTATTGGTGGCTACACCTTC.

This chain connects TRBV7-9 to TRBJ2-7; 8 bases agree with TRBD1. V dropped 6 bases and J dropped 0; count of bases not matched to a gene: 10. Germline CDR1 is SEHNR and CDR2 is FQNEAQ (reference sequence). This CDR3 contains 16 residues. This chain's CDR3 is CASSDPRTGSSYEQYF. As DNA, the CDR3 is TGTGCCAGCAGTGACCCCCGGACAGGGAGCTCCTACGAGCAGTACTTC.

The V and J genes are TRBV4-1 and TRBJ2-4; TRBD1 matches 8 bases. The CDR3 runs 15 residues. Germline loops: CDR1 MGHRA, CDR2 YSYEKL. The J segment lost 8 bases and the V segment lost 3 bases, leaving 9 bases of the junction unmatched. This CDR3 is CASSHLRVQGDIQYF. CDR3 bases: TGCGCCAGCAGCCACCTCCGCGTACAGGGGGACATTCAGTACTTC.

The rearrangement uses TRBV27 and TRBJ2-4, with TRBD2 identical over 9 bases. The J call may be mistaken, given a closer DNA end match to TRBJ2-7. CDR1 and CDR2 (germline): MNHEY, SMNVEV (reference sequence). The CDR3 totals 16 residues. CDR3 residues: CASSLERSGGWYEQYF. The CDR3 DNA is TGTGCCAGCAGTCTCGAGAGGAGCGGGGGGTGGTACGAGCAGTACTTC.

V is TRBV2 and J is TRBJ2-5; D uncertain. V was clipped by 8 bases and J by 2 bases, with 15 bases between them. This CDR3 spans 14 amino acids. Germline assignment: CDR1 SNHLY and CDR2 FYNNEI. CDR3 in amino acids: CASHRLRSQETQYF. The CDR3 coding sequence is TGTGCCAGCCATCGGCTACGCTCGCAAGAGACCCAGTACTTC.

The gene calls are TRBV20-1 and TRBJ1-2, with 8 bases aligning to TRBD1. CDR3 size: 18 residues. Germline V gene lookup returns CDR1 DFQATT and CDR2 SNEGSKA (reference sequence). V gave up 0 bases and J gave up 7 bases; unmatched junction bases: 19. The CDR3 loop is CSARDFLGAGGLSGGYTF. DNA of the CDR3: TGCAGTGCTAGAGACTTTCTAGGGGCAGGGGGCCTCAGTGGTGGCTACACCTTC.

The chain joins TRBV9 to TRBJ2-6; no definite D call. The length of the CDR3 is 16 residues. The V gene's germline CDR1 is SGDLS and CDR2 YYNGEE. Trimming left V 0 bases short and J 4 bases short, with 11 bases between. CDR3 sequence reads: CASSVVGSPGANVLTF. The DNA of the CDR3 is TGTGCCAGCAGCGTAGTCGGATCCCCCGGGGCCAACGTCCTGACTTTC.

The gene calls are TRBV10-3 and TRBJ2-5, with 8 positions matching TRBD2. Germline CDR1 and CDR2: ENHRY and SYGVKD. V dropped 2 bases and J dropped 5; count of bases not matched to a gene: 4. The CDR3 extends over 14 amino acids. The CDR3, as DNA: TGTGCCATCAGTGAGGCGGGCGGGAGGGAGACCCAGTACTTC. Its translation: CAISEAGGRETQYF.

This chain uses TRBV27 with TRBJ2-7; perhaps TRBD1 as D (6 bases). This CDR3 has 18 amino acids. V shed 8 bases and J shed 0 bases, with 26 bases lying between them. CDR1 and CDR2 from the germline V gene are MNHEY and SMNVEV (reference sequence). CDR3 sequence reads: CASATAKRQAWSSYEQYF. The CDR3 DNA reads as TGTGCCAGCGCCACAGCTAAAAGACAGGCCTGGAGCTCCTACGAGCAGTACTTC.

This clonotype came up a few times. This chain uses TRBV7-9 with TRBJ1-1, with D possibly being TRBD1 (5 bases). The germline V gene encodes CDR1 SEHNR and CDR2 FQNEAQ (reference sequence). V was cut by 10 bases and J by 4 bases, with 19 bases left in between. This CDR3 spans 14 amino acids. CDR3 loop: CATNPGGSGTEAFF. CDR3 DNA: TGTGCCACCAACCCCGGGGGGAGTGGCACTGAAGCTTTCTTT.

V gene TRBV6-2 or TRBV6-3 combines with J gene TRBJ2-5; D possibly corresponds to TRBD1 (6 bases). The J call may be mistaken, given a closer DNA end match to TRBJ2-7. The germline V gene encodes CDR1 MNHEY and CDR2 SVGEGT. The CDR3 covers 15 residues. CDR3 DNA sequence: TGTGCCAGCAGTCCCCTCAGGGGCAACCCCTACGAGCAGTACTTC. This codes for CASSPLRGNPYEQYF.

CDR3 sequence (DNA): TGCAGTGCCAAAGGCAGGGGGACGTACAATGAGCAGTTCTTC. It specifies CSAKGRGTYNEQFF. The chain joins TRBV20-1 to TRBJ2-1, with 7 bases matching TRBD1. Germline V CDR1 and CDR2: DFQATT, SNEGSKA (reference sequence). V shed 6 bases and J 4 bases; nucleotides not matched to a gene: 9. The CDR3 is 14 amino acids.

A single count supports this clonotype. The chain recombines TRBV4-1 with TRBJ1-1, with a possible D match to TRBD1 (6 bases). The V gene's germline CDR1 is MGHRA and CDR2 YSYEKL. The V and J ends lost 2 bases and 3 bases respectively, with 10 bases between them. The CDR3 totals 14 residues. CDR3 amino acids: CASSQQKGDTEAFF. The CDR3 DNA sequence: TGCGCCAGCAGCCAACAAAAGGGGGACACTGAAGCTTTCTTT.